Each of the 5 T cell receptor beta chains below was sequenced from the same sample in a study of blood T cell repertoires in COVID-19. Profiled with immunoSEQ multiplex PCR; TCRdb holds only in-frame clones, not every one. The sample comprises under 350,000 clones, 86% of which are singletons, and about 4.2% rests with the top ten. Input material: PBMCs or T cells enriched from blood (not recorded which). The origin of the receptors is a woman in her forties with acute COVID-19.

The rearrangement links TRBV10-3 to TRBJ2-5, with TRBD2 as a possible D gene (5 bases). Trimming removed 3 bases from V and 5 bases from J, with 19 bases in between. The CDR3 has 16 residues. Germline lookup yields CDR1 ENHRY and CDR2 SYGVKD. The CDR3 is CAISDPAKGVGETQYF. The DNA of the CDR3 is TGTGCCATCAGTGACCCCGCCAAGGGAGTAGGCGAGACCCAGTACTTC.

Worth noting for this clone: In the same sample, other DNA sequences code for this CDR3. V usage is TRBV5-1 and J usage is TRBJ2-7; possible D gene TRBD1, 6 bases. Germline V gene lookup returns CDR1 SGHRS and CDR2 YFSETQ. CDR3 size: 14 residues. V lost 0 bases, J lost 1 base, and 8 bases lay in between. The CDR3 nucleotides read TGCGCCAGCAGCTTGGAACAGGGATCCTACGAGCAGTACTTC. Translating it yields CASSLEQGSYEQYF.

The chain is built from TRBV6-5 and TRBJ2-7, with TRBD1 matching over 7 bases. V shed 6 bases, J shed 7 bases, and the junction held 6 bases outside the gene matches. CDR1 and CDR2 from the germline V gene are MNHEY and SVGAGI. This CDR3 contains 12 residues. The CDR3 loop reads CASSPQGREQYF. CDR3 sequence (DNA): TGTGCCAGCAGCCCACAGGGGCGGGAGCAGTACTTC.

This chain links TRBV18 with TRBJ2-2; TRBD1 matches at 8 bases. The length of the CDR3 is 14 residues. Looked up from germline, CDR1 is KGHSH and CDR2 is LQKENI. V gave up 5 bases and J gave up 6 bases; unmatched junction bases: 5. The CDR3 DNA reads as TGTGCCAGCTCAGGACAGGGTGGGGCCGGGGAGCTGTTTTTT. Translating gives CASSGQGGAGELFF.

The chain joins TRBV7-6 to TRBJ2-1, with 7 bases matching TRBD2. The CDR3 contains 15 residues. In germline, CDR1 is SGHVS, CDR2 FNYEAQ. Trimming took 3 bases from V and 7 from J; bases not matched to a gene: 9. The CDR3 coding sequence is TGTGCCAGCAGCTTTACCCTAGGAGCGGGGAATGAGCAGTTCTTC. Residues: CASSFTLGAGNEQFF. Based on the CDR3 plus reference TRBV7-6 and TRBJ2-1, the full variable domain is GAGVSQSPRYKVTKRGQDVALRCDPISGHVSLYWYRQALGQGPEFLTYFNYEAQQDKSGLPNDRFSAERPEGSISTLTIQRTEQRDSAMYRCASSFTLGAGNEQFFGPGTRLTVL.